This TCR beta chain comes out of a study of early T cells in non-severe SARS-CoV-2 infection. For the study at large: The study sequenced bulk RNA from unsorted whole blood, with chains unpaired. Study results and limitations: VDJdb matching skewed toward anti-spike CD8 responses, missing private and CD4 specificities.

Germline values: CDR1 SEHNR, CDR2 FQNEAQ (reference sequence). The V end was cut by 5 bases, the J end by 2 bases, with 12 bases between. The CDR3 totals 14 residues. Via MiXCR, TCRdb re-called the 5' RACE reads, giving one row per CDR3 protein. The sample records around 63,000 distinct CDR3 sequences, about 9.1% being singletons. Comments on this clonotype: Its target is not known.

The sequenced sample was whole blood, obtained at baseline. The chain uses TRBV7-9 and TRBJ2-5, with unresolved D. This TCR came from an adult who was a healthcare worker with PCR-confirmed SARS-CoV-2 infection or an uninfected control (not recorded which). For the CDR3, the DNA is TGTGCCAGCAGCCAGTCCTCGGGTCAAGAGACCCAGTACTTC. Protein: CASSQSSGQETQYF.